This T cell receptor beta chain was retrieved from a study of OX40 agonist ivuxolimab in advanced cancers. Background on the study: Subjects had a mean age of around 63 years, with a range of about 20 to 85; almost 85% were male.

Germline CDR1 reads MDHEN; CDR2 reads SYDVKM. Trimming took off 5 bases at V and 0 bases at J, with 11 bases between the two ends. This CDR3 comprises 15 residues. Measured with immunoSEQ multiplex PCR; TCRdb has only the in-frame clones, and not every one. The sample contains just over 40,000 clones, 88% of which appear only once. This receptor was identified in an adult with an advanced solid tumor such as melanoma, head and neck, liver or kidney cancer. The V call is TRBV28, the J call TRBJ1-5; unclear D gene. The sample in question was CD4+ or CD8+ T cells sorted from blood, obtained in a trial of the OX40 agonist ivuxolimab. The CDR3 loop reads CASSTSENSNQPQHF. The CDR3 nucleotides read TGTGCCAGCAGTACAAGCGAGAATAGCAATCAGCCCCAGCATTTT.